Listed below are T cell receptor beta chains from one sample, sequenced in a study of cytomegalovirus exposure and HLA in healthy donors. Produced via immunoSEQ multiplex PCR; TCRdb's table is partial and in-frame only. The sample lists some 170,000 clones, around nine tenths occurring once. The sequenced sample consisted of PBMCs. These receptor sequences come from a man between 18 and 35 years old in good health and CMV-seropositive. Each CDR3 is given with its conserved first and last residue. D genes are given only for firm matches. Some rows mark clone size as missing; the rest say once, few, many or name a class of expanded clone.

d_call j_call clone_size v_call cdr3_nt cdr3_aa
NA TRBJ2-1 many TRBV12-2 TGTGCAAGTCGCCCCCTGGACAGGGGCTCCTACAATGAGCAGTTCTTC CASRPLDRGSYNEQFF
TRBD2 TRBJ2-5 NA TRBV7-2 TGTGCCAGCAGCTTAGCTGGCGGGGGGGCCAGAGAGACCCAGTACTTC CASSLAGGGARETQYF
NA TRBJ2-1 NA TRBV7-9 TGTGCCAGCAGCAATCTACTGGTGGATGAGCAGTTCTTC CASSNLLVDEQFF
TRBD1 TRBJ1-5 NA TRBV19 TGTGCCAGTAGTACGGCGACAGGGCCCCAGCCCCAGCATTTT CASSTATGPQPQHF
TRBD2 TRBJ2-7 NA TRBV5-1 TGCGCCAGCAGCTTTTCTAGCGGGAGCGGCGAGCAGTACTTC CASSFSSGSGEQYF
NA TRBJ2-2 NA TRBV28 TGTGCCAGCAGTTTTATTGGGGAGCTGTTTTTT CASSFIGELFF
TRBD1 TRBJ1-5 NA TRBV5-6 TGTGCCAGCAGCCCGGGACAGGGCAGCAATCAGCCCCAGCATTTT CASSPGQGSNQPQHF
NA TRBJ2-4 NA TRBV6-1 TGTGCCAGCAGACAGGGAGTCATTCAGTACTTC CASRQGVIQYF
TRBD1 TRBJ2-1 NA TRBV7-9 TGTGCCAGCAGCATGGGACAGGAGGATGAGCAGTTCTTC CASSMGQEDEQFF
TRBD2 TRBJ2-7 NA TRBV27 TGTGCCAGCAGTCCACGGACTAGCGGGGCCTACGAGCAGTACTTC CASSPRTSGAYEQYF
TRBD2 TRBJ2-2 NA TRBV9 TGTGCCAGCAGCCACGGGGGAGGGGCCGCCGGGGAGCTGTTTTTT CASSHGGGAAGELFF
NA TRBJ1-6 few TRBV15 TGTGCCACCAGAAGGGGTAACACGATTAATTCACCCCTCCACTTT CATRRGNTINSPLHF
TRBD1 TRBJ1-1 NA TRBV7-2 TGTGCCAGCACTCAGGGGGCCCTGAACACTGAAGCTTTCTTT CASTQGALNTEAFF
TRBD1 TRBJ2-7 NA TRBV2 TGTGCCACCGGGGACAGAGCCTACGAGCAGTACTTC CATGDRAYEQYF
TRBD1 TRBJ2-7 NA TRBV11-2 TGTGCCAGCAGCACCCCAGGGGGCCCTTACTACTACGAGCAGTACTTC CASSTPGGPYYYEQYF
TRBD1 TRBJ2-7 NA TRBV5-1 TGCGCCAGCAGCTTGGAAGACAGGGGATCTGACGAGCAGTACTTC CASSLEDRGSDEQYF
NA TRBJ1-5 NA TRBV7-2 TGTGCCAGCAGCTTAGCGGGGCAATATAGCAATCAGCCCCAGCATTTT CASSLAGQYSNQPQHF
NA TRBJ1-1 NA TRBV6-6 TGTGCCAGCAGAAGAACTGTCGATGGGAACACTGAAGCTTTCTTT CASRRTVDGNTEAFF
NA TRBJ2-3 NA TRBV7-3 TGTGCCAGCAGCTCCTCCCACTCGACCACCGGGGATACGCAGTATTTT CASSSSHSTTGDTQYF